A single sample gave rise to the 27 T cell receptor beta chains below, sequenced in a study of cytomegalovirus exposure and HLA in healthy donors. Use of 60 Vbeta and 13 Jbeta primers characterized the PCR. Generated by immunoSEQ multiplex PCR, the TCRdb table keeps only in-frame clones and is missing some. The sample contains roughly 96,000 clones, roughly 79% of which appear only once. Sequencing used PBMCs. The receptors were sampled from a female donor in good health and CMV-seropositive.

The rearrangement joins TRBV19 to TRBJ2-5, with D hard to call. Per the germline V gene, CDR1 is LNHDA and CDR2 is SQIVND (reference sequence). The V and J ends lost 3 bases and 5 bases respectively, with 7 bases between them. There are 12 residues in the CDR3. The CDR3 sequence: CASSMRRETQYF. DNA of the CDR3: TGTGCCAGTAGTATGAGGCGTGAGACCCAGTACTTC.

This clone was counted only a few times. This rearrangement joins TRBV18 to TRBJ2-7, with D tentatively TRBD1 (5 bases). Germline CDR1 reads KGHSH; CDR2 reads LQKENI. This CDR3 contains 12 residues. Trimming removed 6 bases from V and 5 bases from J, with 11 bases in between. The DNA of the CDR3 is TGTGCCAGCTCGGCTCAGGGTAACGAGCAGTACTTC. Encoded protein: CASSAQGNEQYF.

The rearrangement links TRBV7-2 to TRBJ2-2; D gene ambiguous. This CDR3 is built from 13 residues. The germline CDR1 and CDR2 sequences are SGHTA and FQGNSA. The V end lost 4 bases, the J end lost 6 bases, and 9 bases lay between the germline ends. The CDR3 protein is CASSSYRSGELFF. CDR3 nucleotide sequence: TGTGCCAGCAGCTCCTACCGGTCCGGGGAGCTGTTTTTT.

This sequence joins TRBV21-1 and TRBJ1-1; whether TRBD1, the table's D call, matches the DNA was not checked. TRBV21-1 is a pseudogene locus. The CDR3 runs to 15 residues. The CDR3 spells CASSKPGQEDTEAFF. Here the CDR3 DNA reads TGTGCCAGCAGCAAACCGGGACAGGAGGACACTGAAGCTTTCTTT.

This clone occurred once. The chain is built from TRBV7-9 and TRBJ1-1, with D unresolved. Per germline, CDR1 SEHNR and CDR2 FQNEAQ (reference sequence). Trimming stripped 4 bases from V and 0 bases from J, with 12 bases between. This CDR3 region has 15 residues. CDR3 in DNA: TGTGCCAGCAGCTCCCCCGCGGGTATGAACACTGAAGCTTTCTTT. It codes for CASSSPAGMNTEAFF.

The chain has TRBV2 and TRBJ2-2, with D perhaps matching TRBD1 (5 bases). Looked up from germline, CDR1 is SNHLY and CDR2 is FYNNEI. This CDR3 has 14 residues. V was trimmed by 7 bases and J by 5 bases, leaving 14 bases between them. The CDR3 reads CASTLTTGTGELFF. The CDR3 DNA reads TGTGCCAGCACCTTAACTACAGGAACCGGGGAGCTGTTTTTT.

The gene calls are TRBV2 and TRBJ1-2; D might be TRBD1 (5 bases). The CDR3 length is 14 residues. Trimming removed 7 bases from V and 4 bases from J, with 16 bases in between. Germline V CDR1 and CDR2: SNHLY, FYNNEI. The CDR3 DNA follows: TGTGCCAGCACACGGGACTCGGGAAGCTATGGCTACACCTTC. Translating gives CASTRDSGSYGYTF.

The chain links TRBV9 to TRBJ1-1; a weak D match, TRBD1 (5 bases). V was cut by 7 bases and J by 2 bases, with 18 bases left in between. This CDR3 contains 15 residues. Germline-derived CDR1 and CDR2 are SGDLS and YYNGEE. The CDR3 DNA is TGTGCCAGCGTCCAACCGTGTCAGGGAAACACTGAAGCTTTCTTT. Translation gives CASVQPCQGNTEAFF.

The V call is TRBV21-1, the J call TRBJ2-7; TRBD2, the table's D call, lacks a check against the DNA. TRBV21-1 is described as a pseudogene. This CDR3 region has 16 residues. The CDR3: CASSKGLAGGSYEQYF. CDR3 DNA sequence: TGTGCCAGCAGCAAAGGACTAGCGGGAGGGTCCTACGAGCAGTACTTC.

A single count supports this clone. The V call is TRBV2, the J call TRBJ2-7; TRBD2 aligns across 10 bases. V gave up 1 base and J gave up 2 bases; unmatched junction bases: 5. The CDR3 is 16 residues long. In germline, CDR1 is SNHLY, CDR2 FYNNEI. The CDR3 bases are TGTGCCAGCAGTGAAGGATGGCTAGCGGGAGCCTACGAGCAGTACTTC. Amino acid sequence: CASSEGWLAGAYEQYF.

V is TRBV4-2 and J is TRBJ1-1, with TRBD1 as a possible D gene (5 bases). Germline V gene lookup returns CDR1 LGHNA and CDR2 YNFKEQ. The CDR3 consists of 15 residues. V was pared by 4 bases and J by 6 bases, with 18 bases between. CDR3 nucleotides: TGTGCCAGCAGCCCTCGGGAGGGGAAAGGGTCTGAAGCTTTCTTT. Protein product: CASSPREGKGSEAFF.

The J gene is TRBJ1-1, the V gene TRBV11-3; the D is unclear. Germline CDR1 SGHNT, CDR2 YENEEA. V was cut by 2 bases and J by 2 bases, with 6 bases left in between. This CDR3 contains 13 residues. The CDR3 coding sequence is TGTGCCAGCAGCTTATCCTATAACACTGAAGCTTTCTTT. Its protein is CASSLSYNTEAFF. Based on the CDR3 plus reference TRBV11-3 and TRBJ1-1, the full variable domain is EAGVVQSPRYKIIEKKQPVAFWCNPISGHNTLYWYLQNLGQGPELLIRYENEEAVDDSQLPKDRFSAERLKGVDSTLKIQPAELGDSAVYLCASSLSYNTEAFFGQGTRLTVV.

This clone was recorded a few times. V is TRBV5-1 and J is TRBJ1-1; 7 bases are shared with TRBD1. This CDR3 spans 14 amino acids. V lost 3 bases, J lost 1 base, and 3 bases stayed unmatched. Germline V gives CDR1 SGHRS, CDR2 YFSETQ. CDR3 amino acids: CASSSDRANTEAFF. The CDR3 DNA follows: TGCGCCAGCAGCTCCGACAGGGCGAACACTGAAGCTTTCTTT.

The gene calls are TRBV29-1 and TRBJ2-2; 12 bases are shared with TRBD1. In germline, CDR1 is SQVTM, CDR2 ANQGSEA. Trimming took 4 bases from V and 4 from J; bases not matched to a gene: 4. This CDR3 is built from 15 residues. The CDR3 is CSVGDRGPFTGELFF. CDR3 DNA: TGCAGCGTTGGGGACAGGGGGCCTTTCACCGGGGAGCTGTTTTTT.

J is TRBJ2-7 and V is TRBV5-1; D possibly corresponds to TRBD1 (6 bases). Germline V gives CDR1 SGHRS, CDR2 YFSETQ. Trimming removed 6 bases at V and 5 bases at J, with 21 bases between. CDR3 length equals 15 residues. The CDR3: CASTRAGGGHNEQYF. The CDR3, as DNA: TGCGCCAGCACCCGGGCTGGGGGCGGACATAACGAGCAGTACTTC.

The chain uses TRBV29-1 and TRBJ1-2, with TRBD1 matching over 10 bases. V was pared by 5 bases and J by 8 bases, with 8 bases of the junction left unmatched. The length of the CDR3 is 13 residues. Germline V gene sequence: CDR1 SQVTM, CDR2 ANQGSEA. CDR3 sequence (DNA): TGCAGCGTTATAGACAGGGGGCGAGGAGGCTACACCTTC. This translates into CSVIDRGRGGYTF.

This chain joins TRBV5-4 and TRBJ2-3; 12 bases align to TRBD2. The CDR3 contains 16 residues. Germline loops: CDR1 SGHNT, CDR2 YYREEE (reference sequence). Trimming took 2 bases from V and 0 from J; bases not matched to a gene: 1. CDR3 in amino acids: CASSFGLAGSTDTQYF. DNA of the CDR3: TGTGCCAGCAGCTTCGGACTAGCGGGGAGCACAGATACGCAGTATTTT.

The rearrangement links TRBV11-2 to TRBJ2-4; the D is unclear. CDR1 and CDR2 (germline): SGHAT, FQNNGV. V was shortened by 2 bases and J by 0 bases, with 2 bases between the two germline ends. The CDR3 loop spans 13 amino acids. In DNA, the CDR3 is TGTGCCAGCAGCTTACTAGCCAAAAACATTCAGTACTTC. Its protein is CASSLLAKNIQYF.

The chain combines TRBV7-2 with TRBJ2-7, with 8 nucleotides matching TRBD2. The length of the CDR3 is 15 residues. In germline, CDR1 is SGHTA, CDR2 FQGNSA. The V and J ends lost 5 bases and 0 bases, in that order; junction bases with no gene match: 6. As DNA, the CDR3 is TGTGCCAGCAGCGCCCGGGGGGGACTCTCCTACGAGCAGTACTTC. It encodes CASSARGGLSYEQYF.

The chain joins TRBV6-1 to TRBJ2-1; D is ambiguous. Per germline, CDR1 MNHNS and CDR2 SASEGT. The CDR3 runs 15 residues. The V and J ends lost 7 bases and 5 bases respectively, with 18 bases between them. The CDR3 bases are TGTGCCAGCATCCCCGGGTTTCATATGAACAATGAGCAGTTCTTC. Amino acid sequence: CASIPGFHMNNEQFF.

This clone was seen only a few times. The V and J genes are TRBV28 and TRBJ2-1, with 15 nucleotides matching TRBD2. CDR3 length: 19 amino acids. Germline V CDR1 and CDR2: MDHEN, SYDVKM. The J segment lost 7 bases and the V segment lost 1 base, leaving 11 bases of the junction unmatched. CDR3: CASSLSPRTSGRELNEQFF. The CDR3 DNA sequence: TGTGCCAGCAGTTTATCCCCGAGGACTAGCGGGAGGGAGTTAAATGAGCAGTTCTTC.

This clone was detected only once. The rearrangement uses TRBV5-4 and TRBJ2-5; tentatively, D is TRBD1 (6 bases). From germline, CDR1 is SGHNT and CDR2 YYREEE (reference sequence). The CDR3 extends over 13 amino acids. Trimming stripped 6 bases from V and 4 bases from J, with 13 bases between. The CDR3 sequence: CASNGQLRETQYF. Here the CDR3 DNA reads TGTGCCAGCAACGGACAGTTGCGAGAGACCCAGTACTTC.

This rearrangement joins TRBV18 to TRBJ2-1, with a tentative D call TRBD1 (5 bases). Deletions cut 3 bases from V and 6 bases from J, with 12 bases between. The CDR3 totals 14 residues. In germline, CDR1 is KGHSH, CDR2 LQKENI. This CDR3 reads CASSPTGVSNEQFF. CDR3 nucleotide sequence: TGTGCCAGCTCACCCACAGGAGTCTCCAATGAGCAGTTCTTC.

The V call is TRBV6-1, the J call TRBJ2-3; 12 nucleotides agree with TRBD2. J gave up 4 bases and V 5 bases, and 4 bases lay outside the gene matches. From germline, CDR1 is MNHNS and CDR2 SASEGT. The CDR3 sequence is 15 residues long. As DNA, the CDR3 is TGTGCCAGCAGTCCACTAGCGGGGGGCCCAGATACGCAGTATTTT. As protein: CASSPLAGGPDTQYF.

The CDR3 reads CASSSPGPRETQYF. CDR3 sequence (DNA): TGTGCCAGCAGCTCCCCCGGTCCGAGAGAGACCCAGTACTTC. V gene TRBV13 combines with J gene TRBJ2-5; D not certain. V lost 4 bases, J lost 4 bases, and 13 bases lay in between. The CDR3 runs to 14 residues. Looked up from germline, CDR1 is PRHDT and CDR2 is FYEKMQ (reference sequence). The entire variable domain, with the rest obtained from reference TRBV13 and TRBJ2-5, is as follows: AAGVIQSPRHLIKEKRETATLKCYPIPRHDTVYWYQQGPGQDPQFLISFYEKMQSDKGSIPDRFSAQQFSDYHSELNMSSLELGDSALYFCASSSPGPRETQYFGPGTRLLVL.

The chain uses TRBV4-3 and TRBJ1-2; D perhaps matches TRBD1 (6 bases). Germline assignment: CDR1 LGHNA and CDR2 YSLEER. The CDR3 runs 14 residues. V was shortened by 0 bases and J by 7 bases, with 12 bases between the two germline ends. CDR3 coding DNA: TGCGCCAGCAGCCAAGAAGACAGGCTTAGTGGCTACACCTTC. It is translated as CASSQEDRLSGYTF.

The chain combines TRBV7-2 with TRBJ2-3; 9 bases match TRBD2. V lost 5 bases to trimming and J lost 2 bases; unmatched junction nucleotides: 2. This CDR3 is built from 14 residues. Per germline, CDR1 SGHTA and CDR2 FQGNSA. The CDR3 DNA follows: TGTGCCAGCAGCGGCGGGGGGGCCACAGATACGCAGTATTTT. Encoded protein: CASSGGGATDTQYF.